These T cell receptor beta chains were read from a single sample in a study of blood T cell repertoires in COVID-19. Assay: immunoSEQ multiplex PCR; the TCRdb copy retains only in-frame clones and omits some. The sample carries roughly 250,000 clones, around nine tenths recorded once. Sequenced input: PBMCs or T cells enriched from blood (not recorded which). The receptor set was obtained from a woman in her late teens or twenties who had recovered from COVID-19. Each CDR3 is given without its conserved first and last residue. Each record gives: V gene, J gene, CDR3 protein.

V: TRBV4-2
J: TRBJ2-2
CDR3: ASSQVGTSGLGTGELF

V: TRBV6-2/TRBV6-3
J: TRBJ1-2
CDR3: ASSYFTGQVNYGYT

V: TRBV29-1
J: TRBJ2-1
CDR3: SVEAPDRGSYNEQF

V: TRBV18
J: TRBJ2-1
CDR3: ASSPDNEQF

V: TRBV2
J: TRBJ2-3
CDR3: ASSTSRSTDTQY

V: TRBV6-9
J: TRBJ1-1
CDR3: ANQPGTGTRRNTEAF

V: TRBV28
J: TRBJ1-3
CDR3: ASSLRTAGNTIY

V: TRBV6-4
J: TRBJ2-1
CDR3: ASSSGQGNEQF

V: TRBV27
J: TRBJ2-1
CDR3: ASTQSGLAANEQF

V: TRBV6-2/TRBV6-3
J: TRBJ2-1
CDR3: ASSSGTAPNEQF

V: TRBV6-5
J: TRBJ2-3
CDR3: ASSPSLEIDTQY

V: TRBV7-9
J: TRBJ1-1
CDR3: ASSPGQGNTEAF

V: TRBV20-1
J: TRBJ2-1
CDR3: SACDRDNEQF

V: TRBV10-2
J: TRBJ1-1
CDR3: ASSESGVNTEAF

V: TRBV12-5
J: TRBJ1-3
CDR3: ASGPGTGIFSGNTIY

V: TRBV13
J: TRBJ1-1
CDR3: ASSLGQRNTEAF

V: TRBV5-1
J: TRBJ2-7
CDR3: ASSSNRRDRSSYEQY

V: TRBV7-7
J: TRBJ2-5
CDR3: ASSLNVGRETQY

V: TRBV5-1
J: TRBJ1-3
CDR3: ASSLPGTGNTIY

V: TRBV24-1
J: TRBJ1-1
CDR3: ATSVTPQGRVSKDTEAF

V: TRBV18
J: TRBJ2-7
CDR3: ASSPPGQGPYEQY

V: TRBV18
J: TRBJ2-7
CDR3: ASSSGTGTEQY

V: TRBV19
J: TRBJ1-6
CDR3: ASTVENSPLH

V: TRBV7-6
J: TRBJ2-2
CDR3: ASSLGWPGELF

V: TRBV4-1
J: TRBJ1-4
CDR3: ASSQVTGVEKLF

V: TRBV4-2
J: TRBJ1-4
CDR3: ASSQGSDRGLREKLF

V: TRBV28
J: TRBJ1-1
CDR3: ASSFSSRGVQPTEAF

V: TRBV5-6
J: TRBJ2-3
CDR3: ASSFGTGADTQY

V: TRBV9
J: TRBJ1-3
CDR3: ASSVGVSGGSGNTIY

V: TRBV12-5
J: TRBJ2-5
CDR3: ASGLGSETQY

V: TRBV19
J: TRBJ2-3
CDR3: ASSIGPAGRTDTQY

V: TRBV3-1/TRBV3-2
J: TRBJ2-1
CDR3: ASGSVGYSGEQF

V: TRBV2
J: TRBJ1-2
CDR3: AWRVRDSPNYGYT

V: TRBV27
J: TRBJ1-1
CDR3: ASSLSINTEAF

V: TRBV12-3/TRBV12-4
J: TRBJ1-2
CDR3: ASSFKYGYT

V: TRBV5-4
J: TRBJ1-4
CDR3: ASSPEVGTVEKLF

V: TRBV5-6
J: TRBJ1-2
CDR3: ASTKDRVYGYT